A selection of T cell receptor beta chains follows, all from one sample in a study of blood T cell repertoires in COVID-19. Profiled with immunoSEQ multiplex PCR; TCRdb holds only in-frame clones, not every one. The sample consists of around 200,000 clones, about 85% of them appearing once. The source material was PBMCs or T cells enriched from blood (not recorded which). Receptors originate from a man aged 40-49 years who had recovered from COVID-19. Each CDR3 is given with its conserved first and last residue. A D gene is named only where the DNA matches it firmly. Not all rows give a size; the values are once, few, many and, for expanded clones, a class.

V gene	J gene	clone size	D gene	CDR3 protein	CDR3 DNA
TRBV4-3	TRBJ2-1	-	TRBD2	CASSQDASGRGADEQFF	TGCGCCAGCAGCCAAGATGCTAGCGGCCGAGGGGCGGATGAGCAGTTCTTC
TRBV4-1	TRBJ2-7	-	TRBD1	CASSQDPGQGIYEQYF	TGCGCCAGCAGCCAAGATCCGGGACAGGGTATATACGAGCAGTACTTC
TRBV19	TRBJ2-4	-	-	CASSILNIQYF	TGTGCCAGTAGTATACTTAACATTCAGTACTTC
TRBV19	TRBJ1-5	-	TRBD1	CASSITGANQPQHF	TGTGCCAGTAGTATCACAGGGGCCAATCAGCCCCAGCATTTT
TRBV25-1	TRBJ1-4	-	TRBD1	CASSDIVQGASTNEKLFF	TGTGCCAGCAGTGATATAGTACAGGGGGCATCGACTAATGAAAAACTGTTTTTT
TRBV5-1	TRBJ1-2	-	TRBD1	CASTPQQGAQGYTF	TGCGCCAGCACCCCTCAACAGGGGGCCCAGGGCTACACCTTC
TRBV7-2	TRBJ2-5	-	TRBD1	CASSLGQGALKTQYF	TGTGCCAGCAGCTTGGGACAGGGGGCTTTGAAGACCCAGTACTTC
TRBV6-5	TRBJ2-7	-	TRBD1	CASRATGRTYEQYF	TGTGCCAGCAGAGCGACAGGGAGAACCTACGAGCAGTACTTC
TRBV25-1	TRBJ2-7	-	TRBD1	CASSERGGQGYEQYF	TGTGCCAGCAGTGAAAGGGGGGGACAGGGTTACGAGCAGTACTTC
TRBV18	TRBJ2-3	-	TRBD2	CASSVLAGEDTQYF	TGTGCCAGCTCAGTACTAGCGGGAGAAGATACGCAGTATTTT
TRBV19	TRBJ1-1	-	-	CASSIAQGMGTEAFF	TGTGCCAGTAGTATAGCGCAGGGAATGGGCACTGAAGCTTTCTTT
TRBV7-9	TRBJ2-7	-	TRBD1	CASSLGGQGIYEQYF	TGTGCCAGCAGCTTAGGAGGACAGGGTATCTACGAGCAGTACTTC
TRBV12-3/TRBV12-4	TRBJ1-4	-	-	CASSFNSNEKLFF	TGTGCCAGCAGTTTTAACAGTAATGAAAAACTGTTTTTT
TRBV6-2/TRBV6-3	TRBJ2-3	-	TRBD2	CASSSSGSRTDTQYF	TGTGCCAGCAGTTCGAGCGGGAGTCGGACAGATACGCAGTATTTT
TRBV7-2	TRBJ2-7	once	TRBD2	CASSFSGSRTYEQYF	TGTGCCAGCAGCTTTAGCGGGAGTCGGACCTACGAGCAGTACTTC
TRBV7-8	TRBJ2-7	-	TRBD2	CASSPLGGRAKEQYF	TGTGCCAGCAGCCCCCTGGGCGGGAGGGCAAAAGAGCAGTACTTC
TRBV25-1	TRBJ1-2	-	-	CASSEYKNYGYTF	TGTGCCAGCAGTGAATATAAAAACTATGGCTACACCTTC
TRBV7-2	TRBJ2-3	-	TRBD2	CASSLARGGPADTQYF	TGTGCCAGCAGCTTAGCGCGGGGAGGGCCAGCAGATACGCAGTATTTT
TRBV7-9	TRBJ1-1	few	TRBD1	CASSRRTGPMNTEAFF	TGTGCCAGCAGCCGCCGGACAGGGCCCATGAACACTGAAGCTTTCTTT
TRBV5-8	TRBJ2-7	-	TRBD1	CASSFGRGSYEQYF	TGTGCCAGCAGCTTCGGCAGGGGGTCGTACGAGCAGTACTTC
TRBV6-1	TRBJ1-2	-	-	CASSEARGPRGGYTF	TGTGCCAGCAGTGAAGCGCGGGGCCCCCGGGGCGGCTACACCTTC
TRBV11-3	TRBJ1-4	-	-	CASSLGQRTEKLFF	TGTGCCAGCAGCTTAGGACAGCGAACCGAAAAACTGTTTTTT
TRBV30	TRBJ2-1	-	TRBD1	CAWSSGQGDINEQFF	TGTGCCTGGAGTTCGGGACAGGGCGATATCAATGAGCAGTTCTTC
TRBV11-1	TRBJ2-3	-	-	CASSLVASGAEDTQYF	TGTGCCAGCAGCTTAGTAGCTTCAGGGGCGGAAGATACGCAGTATTTT
TRBV19	TRBJ1-5	-	TRBD1	CATSTGGGQPQHF	TGTGCCACCTCGACAGGGGGCGGGCAGCCCCAGCATTTT
TRBV5-1	TRBJ2-7	-	TRBD1	CASGTGLAGYEQYF	TGCGCCAGCGGGACAGGGCTGGCGGGGTACGAGCAGTACTTC
TRBV7-9	TRBJ2-7	-	TRBD1	CASSDRVTYEQYF	TGTGCCAGCAGTGACAGGGTCACCTACGAGCAGTACTTC
TRBV24-1	TRBJ1-5	-	-	CATSEETEDQPQHF	TGTGCCACCAGTGAGGAGACAGAGGATCAGCCCCAGCATTTT
TRBV14	TRBJ2-1	few	TRBD2	CASRSIAGGNEQFF	TGTGCCAGCAGAAGCATAGCGGGTGGGAATGAGCAGTTCTTC